One and the same sample provided the 32 T cell receptor beta chains below, sequenced in a study of T-cell reconstitution after alpha-beta-depleted transplantation in children. A library of TCRbeta sequences, prepared with unique molecular identifiers, was generated. TCRdb reprocessed the PCR reads with MiXCR, giving one entry per CDR3 protein. The table records over 300,000 distinct CDR3 sequences, about a tenth of them present only once. The starting material was PBMCs from the stem cell graft donor, obtained from the stem cell graft. These TCRs come from a human donor who donated a stem cell graft to a child with acute lymphoblastic leukemia.

This clonotype came up a few times. The chain joins TRBV5-1 to TRBJ2-7, with 10 nucleotides matching TRBD2. The CDR3 totals 17 residues. From germline, CDR1 is SGHRS and CDR2 YFSETQ. V lost 0 bases, J lost 1 base, and 7 bases stayed unmatched. CDR3 sequence: CASSLGGLAAGSYEQYF. In nucleotides, the CDR3 is TGCGCCAGCAGCTTGGGCGGACTAGCGGCGGGTTCCTACGAGCAGTACTTC.

This clonotype was counted many times. V and J are TRBV5-1 and TRBJ2-2, with TRBD1 matching over 11 bases. The CDR3 loop spans 16 amino acids. Germline trimming cut 4 bases from V and 7 bases from J; bases unmatched to any gene: 9. CDR1 is SGHRS, CDR2 YFSETQ, per germline. This CDR3 reads CASSPGQGAMGGELFF. The CDR3, as DNA: TGCGCCAGCAGCCCTGGACAGGGGGCGATGGGCGGGGAGCTGTTTTTT.

With regard to this clonotype: One junction end disagrees with the germline gene, perhaps due to a read error. The chain uses TRBV7-2 and TRBJ2-7; the D is unclear. This CDR3 is built from 15 residues. The germline V gene encodes CDR1 SGHTA and CDR2 FQGNSA. The CDR3, as DNA: TGTGCCAGCGGCTTACGTGACTCCTCTTCCTACGAGCAGTACTTC. This codes for CASGLRDSSSYEQYF.

This clonotype was observed a handful of times. V and J are TRBV5-1 and TRBJ2-7, with D possibly being TRBD2 (5 bases). The V end was cut by 4 bases, the J end by 0 bases, with 14 bases between. This CDR3 spans 15 amino acids. Germline lookup yields CDR1 SGHRS and CDR2 YFSETQ. In DNA form, the CDR3 reads TGCGCCAGCAGCCAGACTACATCTAACTCCTACGAGCAGTACTTC. It specifies CASSQTTSNSYEQYF.

V usage is TRBV6-2 or TRBV6-3 and J usage is TRBJ2-7; 7 nucleotides match TRBD2. The germline V gene has CDR1 MNHEY and CDR2 SVGEGT. The CDR3 extends over 17 amino acids. J was trimmed by 2 bases and V by 7 bases; bases with no gene match: 17. This CDR3 reads CASTRAGLTGAAYEQYF. As DNA, the CDR3 is TGTGCCAGCACGCGCGCGGGACTAACCGGTGCGGCCTACGAGCAGTACTTC.

This clonotype turned up a few times. The chain carries TRBV5-1 and TRBJ2-1; 14 bases align to TRBD2. From germline, CDR1 is SGHRS and CDR2 YFSETQ. V lost 3 bases and J lost 10; bases outside the gene matches: 6. The CDR3 runs to 15 residues. The CDR3 DNA sequence: TGCGCCAGCAGCTATGGGACTAGCGGGAGACGCGAGCAGTTCTTC. Protein product: CASSYGTSGRREQFF. Full variable domain (remainder filled in from reference TRBV5-1 and TRBJ2-1): KAGVTQTPRYLIKTRGQQVTLSCSPISGHRSVSWYQQTPGQGLQFLFEYFSETQRNKGNFPGRFSGRQFSNSRSEMNVSTLELGDSALYLCASSYGTSGRREQFFGPGTRLTVL.

This clonotype was observed a handful of times. The rearrangement links TRBV20-1 to TRBJ1-1, with TRBD1 identical over 8 bases. CDR1 and CDR2 from the germline V gene are DFQATT and SNEGSKA (reference sequence). The CDR3 has 14 amino acids. V shed 3 bases and J 5 bases; nucleotides not matched to a gene: 8. CDR3 residues: CSASQGAMRTEAFF. The CDR3 DNA sequence: TGCAGTGCTAGTCAGGGGGCCATGAGAACTGAAGCTTTCTTT.

This clonotype has at least ten counts. The junction shows a germline mismatch at one end, possibly a read error. The V and J genes are TRBV5-1 and TRBJ2-7; possible D gene TRBD2, 5 bases. From germline, CDR1 is SGHRS and CDR2 YFSETQ. The CDR3 length is 13 residues. This CDR3 is CASSSPGLYEEYF. The CDR3, as DNA: TGCGCCAGCAGCTCCCCCGGACTCTACGAGGAGTACTTC. Full variable domain (rest looked up from reference TRBV5-1 and TRBJ2-7): KAGVTQTPRYLIKTRGQQVTLSCSPISGHRSVSWYQQTPGQGLQFLFEYFSETQRNKGNFPGRFSGRQFSNSRSEMNVSTLELGDSALYLCASSSPGLYEEYFGPGTRLTVT.

This clonotype occurred once. The chain combines TRBV7-3 with TRBJ2-1, with 8 bases that match TRBD2. The CDR3 spans 15 residues. Trimming cost V 4 bases and J 4 bases; bases outside gene matches: 6. Germline CDR1 and CDR2: SGHTA and FQGTGA. The CDR3 sequence: CASSSTGTSYNEQFF. As DNA, the CDR3 is TGTGCCAGCAGCTCGACCGGGACTAGTTACAATGAGCAGTTCTTC.

Only a few counts were recorded for this clonotype. The V gene is TRBV9, the J gene TRBJ2-2; 8 bases line up with TRBD2. V gave up 1 base and J gave up 1 base; unmatched junction bases: 6. There are 17 residues in the CDR3. Germline CDR1 SGDLS, CDR2 YYNGEE. CDR3 DNA sequence: TGTGCCAGCAGCGTATCTAGCGGGCAAATGAACACCGGGGAGCTGTTTTTT. Its protein product is CASSVSSGQMNTGELFF.

CDR3 amino acids: CASSYIDWNEQFF. CDR3 nucleotide sequence: TGTGCCAGCAGTTACATAGATTGGAATGAGCAGTTCTTC. The chain uses TRBV6-6 and TRBJ2-1; D call uncertain. This CDR3 comprises 13 residues. CDR1 is MNHNY and CDR2 is SVGAGI in the germline V gene (reference sequence). Trimming removed 2 bases at V and 7 bases at J, with 9 bases between.

This clonotype was seen more than once but under ten times. The CDR3 nucleotides read TGCAGTGCTAGAGGGACAGGGAACAACGAGCAGTACTTC. Translated, it gives CSARGTGNNEQYF. The J gene is TRBJ2-7, the V gene TRBV20-1, with TRBD1 matching over 8 bases. Germline CDR1 reads DFQATT; CDR2 reads SNEGSKA (reference sequence). V lost 1 base to trimming and J lost 5 bases; unmatched junction nucleotides: 4. The CDR3 length is 13 residues.

This chain joins TRBV12-3 or TRBV12-4 and TRBJ2-7; unclear D gene. V was clipped by 2 bases and J by 4 bases, with 12 bases between them. The CDR3 spans 14 residues. The DNA for the CDR3 is TGTGCCAGCAGTTTAAGGCGTCGAGGTTACGAGCAGTACTTC. This sequence encodes CASSLRRRGYEQYF.

This chain uses TRBV7-2 with TRBJ2-7; 7 bases align to TRBD2. The ends lost 2 bases at V and 5 bases at J; junction bases unmatched: 12. The CDR3 has 16 residues. Germline V lookup: CDR1 SGHTA, CDR2 FQGNSA. The CDR3 region is CASSLLSGAGSHEQYF. CDR3 nucleotide sequence: TGTGCCAGCAGCTTATTATCGGGAGCGGGATCCCACGAGCAGTACTTC.

The chain carries TRBV7-2 and TRBJ1-1; D is undetermined. The germline V gene encodes CDR1 SGHTA and CDR2 FQGNSA. V was trimmed by 5 bases and J by 7 bases, leaving 11 bases between them. The CDR3 contains 12 residues. This CDR3 is CASSVGLDEAFF. The CDR3 DNA reads as TGTGCCAGCAGCGTCGGGTTGGATGAAGCTTTCTTT. Based on the CDR3 plus reference TRBV7-2 and TRBJ1-1, the full variable domain is GAGVSQSPSNKVTEKGKDVELRCDPISGHTALYWYRQSLGQGLEFLIYFQGNSAPDKSGLPSDRFSAERTGGSVSTLTIQRTQQEDSAVYLCASSVGLDEAFFGQGTRLTVV.

This clonotype was seen more than once but under ten times. V is TRBV27 and J is TRBJ1-4; D unresolved. Germline V lookup: CDR1 MNHEY, CDR2 SMNVEV (reference sequence). This CDR3 is built from 15 residues. Deletions cut 2 bases from V and 6 bases from J, with 13 bases between. Written as DNA, the CDR3 is TGTGCCAGCAGTTTAGTTGGCCGCACGGATGAAAAACTGTTTTTT. Translating gives CASSLVGRTDEKLFF.

There are a few counts of this clonotype. The chain links TRBV30 to TRBJ2-7; D gene uncertain. The V end lost 2 bases, the J end lost 0 bases, and 11 bases lay between the germline ends. Germline V gene data show CDR1 as GTSNPN and CDR2 as SVGIG (reference sequence). The CDR3 sequence is 14 residues long. CDR3 sequence (DNA): TGTGCCTGGAGTCCCGGCCCCGTCTCCTACGAGCAGTACTTC. This translates into CAWSPGPVSYEQYF.

This clonotype showed up just a few times. The rearrangement links TRBV7-2 to TRBJ2-7; D gene uncertain. Germline lookup yields CDR1 SGHTA and CDR2 FQGNSA. The V end lost 0 bases, the J end lost 3 bases, and 6 bases lay between the germline ends. The CDR3 is 13 residues long. CDR3 amino acids: CASSLAQLYEQYF. Here the CDR3 DNA reads TGTGCCAGCAGCTTAGCCCAGCTCTACGAGCAGTACTTC.

This clonotype appeared many times. The genes are TRBV29-1 and TRBJ2-7; the D is unclear. Trimming took off 6 bases at V and 4 bases at J, with 16 bases between the two ends. The CDR3 length is 13 residues. CDR1 and CDR2 from the germline V gene are SQVTM and ANQGSEA. CDR3 DNA: TGCAGCGTCGAGTTTGGCTCTGGGTACGAGCAGTACTTC. This codes for CSVEFGSGYEQYF.

This clonotype was seen at least ten times. V gene TRBV24-1 combines with J gene TRBJ2-1, with 10 bases identical to TRBD1. CDR3 length equals 14 residues. The germline gives CDR1 KGHDR, CDR2 SFDVKD. With V trimmed by 3 bases and J by 7 bases, 2 bases remained unmatched. CDR3 sequence: CATSDPGQGNEQFF. CDR3 DNA: TGTGCCACCAGTGATCCGGGACAGGGGAATGAGCAGTTCTTC.

This clonotype has more than one count but fewer than ten. V usage is TRBV5-1 and J usage is TRBJ2-5, with D possibly being TRBD2 (6 bases). CDR3 length: 15 amino acids. CDR1 SGHRS and CDR2 YFSETQ come from the germline V gene. The V and J ends lost 5 bases and 4 bases respectively, with 18 bases between them. CDR3 in amino acids: CASSPLGGAGETQYF. CDR3 bases: TGCGCCAGCAGTCCCCTTGGCGGGGCTGGAGAGACCCAGTACTTC.

This clonotype was observed a handful of times. This chain uses TRBV11-2 with TRBJ2-1; 11 nucleotides agree with TRBD2. The CDR3 is 14 residues long. Germline V lookup: CDR1 SGHAT, CDR2 FQNNGV. Unmatched junction bases numbered 7, after V lost 9 bases and J lost 6 bases. CDR3: CASYGTSGLNEQFF. CDR3 DNA sequence: TGTGCCAGTTACGGGACTAGCGGTCTCAATGAGCAGTTCTTC.

This clonotype was counted only a few times. The V and J genes are TRBV18 and TRBJ2-4; 8 positions match TRBD1. This CDR3 is built from 14 residues. Trimming cost V 3 bases and J 12 bases; bases outside gene matches: 10. From germline, CDR1 is KGHSH and CDR2 LQKENI. In DNA, the CDR3 is TGTGCCAGCTCACCTGTATCCGGGACAGGCGATCAGTACTTC. This encodes CASSPVSGTGDQYF.

This clonotype has a handful of counts. The chain carries TRBV12-3 or TRBV12-4 and TRBJ2-7; 9 bases are shared with TRBD1. The CDR3 has 14 residues. With V trimmed by 5 bases and J by 3 bases, 5 bases remained unmatched. CDR3 nucleotide sequence: TGTGCCAGCAGTGATGGACAGGGGATCTACGAGCAGTACTTC. Residues: CASSDGQGIYEQYF.

Ten or more counts support this clonotype. V gene TRBV7-3 combines with J gene TRBJ2-1; 9 nucleotides line up with TRBD2. Losses at the gene ends were 3 bases for V and 1 base for J; bases not matched to a gene: 1. Germline V gives CDR1 SGHTA, CDR2 FQGTGA. The CDR3 consists of 15 residues. The CDR3 here is CASSFLAGSYNEQFF. CDR3 coding DNA: TGTGCCAGCAGCTTTCTAGCGGGGTCCTACAATGAGCAGTTCTTC.

This clonotype was counted between two and nine times. This chain joins TRBV2 and TRBJ1-5; tentatively, D is TRBD1 (6 bases). Trimming removed 2 bases at V and 0 bases at J, with 17 bases between. Germline V lookup: CDR1 SNHLY, CDR2 FYNNEI. The CDR3 has 18 amino acids. This CDR3 reads CASSENGGAWYSNQPQHF. DNA of the CDR3: TGTGCCAGCAGTGAAAACGGGGGCGCGTGGTATAGCAATCAGCCCCAGCATTTT. Using reference TRBV2 and TRBJ1-5 for the parts outside the CDR3, the full variable domain is EPEVTQTPSHQVTQMGQEVILRCVPISNHLYFYWYRQILGQKVEFLVSFYNNEISEKSEIFDDQFSVERPDGSNFTLKIRSTKLEDSAMYFCASSENGGAWYSNQPQHFGDGTRLSIL.

This clonotype was seen repeatedly, ten times or more. V gene TRBV5-6 combines with J gene TRBJ2-1; unclear D gene. V was trimmed by 2 bases and J by 8 bases, leaving 11 bases between them. This CDR3 has 13 residues. CDR1 and CDR2 from the germline V gene are SGHDT and YYEEEE. CDR3 loop: CASSFSPLHEQFF. The CDR3 DNA is TGTGCCAGCAGCTTTAGTCCCCTCCATGAGCAGTTCTTC.

This clonotype was counted only a few times. CDR3 coding DNA: TGTGCCACCCGGGACAGGGGTTCGCAGTACTTC. Translation: CATRDRGSQYF. The chain is built from TRBV19 and TRBJ2-7; 10 nucleotides match TRBD1. The CDR3 totals 11 residues. The germline CDR1 and CDR2 sequences are LNHDA and SQIVND (reference sequence). Unmatched junction bases numbered 6, after V lost 10 bases and J lost 9 bases. The entire variable domain, with the rest obtained from reference TRBV19 and TRBJ2-7, is as follows: DGGITQSPKYLFRKEGQNVTLSCEQNLNHDAMYWYRQDPGQGLRLIYYSQIVNDFQKGDIAEGYSVSREKKESFPLTVTSAQKNPTAFYLCATRDRGSQYFGPGTRLTVT.

This chain joins TRBV7-2 and TRBJ1-3; 9 bases align to TRBD1. The CDR3 sequence is 17 residues long. Trimming took 0 bases from V and 0 from J; bases not matched to a gene: 3. Germline V gene data show CDR1 as SGHTA and CDR2 as FQGNSA. Here the CDR3 DNA reads TGTGCCAGCAGCTTAGCGGGACAGGGCCTCTCTGGAAACACCATATATTTT. This translates into CASSLAGQGLSGNTIYF.

This clonotype appeared a few times. V and J are TRBV5-1 and TRBJ2-3; TRBD1 is a possible D gene (6 bases). The V and J ends lost 2 bases and 2 bases respectively, with 12 bases between them. In germline, CDR1 is SGHRS, CDR2 YFSETQ. There are 15 residues in the CDR3. The CDR3 here is CASSLTGHITDTQYF. The CDR3 nucleotides read TGCGCCAGCAGCTTAACGGGACACATCACAGATACGCAGTATTTT. The full variable domain, in which reference TRBV5-1 and TRBJ2-3 provide the parts outside the CDR3, is KAGVTQTPRYLIKTRGQQVTLSCSPISGHRSVSWYQQTPGQGLQFLFEYFSETQRNKGNFPGRFSGRQFSNSRSEMNVSTLELGDSALYLCASSLTGHITDTQYFGPGTRLTVL.

The genes are TRBV12-3 or TRBV12-4 and TRBJ2-3; tentatively, D is TRBD1 (6 bases). V lost 9 bases to trimming and J lost 2 bases, with 15 bases between them. CDR3 length: 14 amino acids. The CDR3 sequence: CASNLGGFTDTQYF. The DNA for the CDR3 is TGTGCCAGTAACCTAGGGGGTTTCACAGATACGCAGTATTTT.

The chain links TRBV24-1 to TRBJ2-1, with D possibly matching TRBD2 (6 bases). The CDR3 consists of 15 residues. CDR1 KGHDR and CDR2 SFDVKD come from the germline V gene. V gave up 3 bases and J gave up 15 bases, with 23 bases separating them. The CDR3 DNA reads as TGTGCCACCAGTGATAATACCCCGGGGGAGGATCATAGGTTCTTC. This translates into CATSDNTPGEDHRFF.